The 8 T cell receptor beta chains listed next were all sequenced from one sample in a study of cytomegalovirus exposure and HLA in healthy donors. PCR primers comprised 60 Vbeta and 13 Jbeta primers. Profiled with immunoSEQ multiplex PCR; TCRdb holds only in-frame clones, not every one. The sample lists about 88,000 clones, 60% to 85% occurring once. The material sequenced was PBMCs. Receptors originate from a woman aged 40 to 50 in good health and CMV-seronegative.

This clone was detected only once. This chain uses TRBV2 with TRBJ1-3; no clear D gene. Germline V gene data show CDR1 as SNHLY and CDR2 as FYNNEI. V was trimmed by 6 bases and J by 8 bases, leaving 11 bases between them. The CDR3 extends over 12 amino acids. CDR3 amino acids: CASRLNTDTIYF. The CDR3 bases are TGTGCCAGCAGACTAAATACTGACACCATATATTTT.

This clone occurred once. The V gene is TRBV19, the J gene TRBJ2-1; 9 nucleotides align to TRBD1. The CDR3 contains 15 residues. The germline gives CDR1 LNHDA, CDR2 SQIVND (reference sequence). The junction had 10 bases not matched to a gene; V was cut back by 5 bases and J by 8 bases. CDR3: CASSATGGDGYEQFF. CDR3 nucleotides: TGTGCCAGTAGTGCTACAGGGGGCGATGGCTATGAGCAGTTCTTC.

V usage is TRBV10-1 and J usage is TRBJ1-3, with TRBD1 matching over 7 bases. The CDR3 covers 14 residues. The ends lost 8 bases at V and 4 bases at J; junction bases unmatched: 8. Per germline, CDR1 WNHNN and CDR2 SYGVQD (reference sequence). In nucleotides, the CDR3 is TGCGCCAGCCTACTACAGGGGAGAGGAAACACCATATATTTT. Amino acids: CASLLQGRGNTIYF.

This clone came up once. The chain recombines TRBV6-5 with TRBJ1-1, with TRBD1 matching over 9 bases. Germline lookup yields CDR1 MNHEY and CDR2 SVGAGI. The CDR3 is made up of 16 amino acids. Trimming removed 0 bases from V and 1 base from J; junction bases left unmatched: 3. The CDR3 spells CASSYSGQGENTEAFF. The CDR3 region has the DNA TGTGCCAGCAGTTACTCGGGACAGGGAGAGAACACTGAAGCTTTCTTT.

J is TRBJ1-1 and V is TRBV14, with 7 bases aligning to TRBD1. Germline CDR1 reads SGHDN; CDR2 reads FVKESK. Unmatched junction bases numbered 8, after V lost 4 bases and J lost 9 bases. This CDR3 comprises 13 residues. The DNA for the CDR3 is TGTGCCAGCAGCCGCCATGGGGACAGTCAAGCTTTCTTT. Translation: CASSRHGDSQAFF.

The genes are TRBV6-5 and TRBJ1-1, with TRBD1 as a possible D gene (6 bases). CDR3 length equals 14 residues. The germline gives CDR1 MNHEY, CDR2 SVGAGI. The V and J ends lost 5 bases and 3 bases respectively, with 13 bases between them. CDR3 loop: CASSRGGGDTEAFF. CDR3 nucleotide sequence: TGTGCCAGCAGTCGAGGGGGGGGAGACACTGAAGCTTTCTTT.

The V gene is TRBV19, the J gene TRBJ2-4; possible D gene TRBD1, 5 bases. Germline V gene lookup returns CDR1 LNHDA and CDR2 SQIVND (reference sequence). Trimming cost V 6 bases and J 2 bases, with 14 bases left between them. CDR3 length: 15 amino acids. The CDR3 is CASSDRQLTKNIQYF. In DNA, the CDR3 is TGTGCCAGTAGCGACAGACAACTAACCAAAAACATTCAGTACTTC.

The gene calls are TRBV6-5 and TRBJ2-1; 10 bases match TRBD2. There are 15 residues in the CDR3. From germline, CDR1 is MNHEY and CDR2 SVGAGI. The V and J ends lost 5 bases and 8 bases, in that order; junction bases with no gene match: 9. This CDR3 reads CASSPGLAGADEQFF. Here the CDR3 DNA reads TGTGCCAGCAGTCCCGGGCTAGCGGGGGCAGATGAGCAGTTCTTC.